This T cell receptor beta chain was documented in a study of T cell responses to AZD1222 COVID-19 vaccine. Study details: The study pooled second doses at about 4 or about 12 weeks.

As concerns this clone: Its antigen is undetermined.

The V and J ends lost 9 bases and 4 bases respectively, with 7 bases between them. The CDR3 sequence is 11 residues long. Here immunoSEQ multiplex PCR was the method, and the copy in TCRdb shows in-frame clones only, minus some. This table holds around 80,000 clones, around 88% found once. Notes on the study in general: The reported proportion of spike-specific TCRs targeting unmutated variant regions was nearly half. Two doses of AZD1222 preceded a rise in Spike-specific TCR breadth and depth.

The clonotype was recovered from an adult in good health. This chain uses TRBV12-3 or TRBV12-4 with TRBJ1-3, with D uncertain. The specimen comprised peripheral blood, sampled on day 0 of AZD1222 vaccination. The chain's CDR3 is CASTLGNTIYF. The DNA of the CDR3 is TGTGCCAGTACTTTAGGAAACACCATATATTTT.